The following is a TCR beta chain sequence with its context. What it binds is unknown. This sample is drawn from a study of blood T cells in healthy people across ages. The donors, aged roughly 6 to 90, were healthy Caucasians from Russia. Points from the study as a whole: Measured against age, TCR beta diversity per million T cells decreased in a roughly linear manner. Estimates based on one million T cells were treated as lower bounds. Samples with more naive T cells showed higher observed beta diversity.

A second PCR of 7 to 11 cycles used a sample-barcoded 5' primer and a J-beta primer mix. TCRdb called the 5' RACE reads again in MiXCR, with one record for every CDR3 protein. The repertoire holds 1.5 million to 2 million distinct CDR3 sequences, with 30% to 35% as singletons. J lost 3 bases, V lost 6 bases, and 2 bases had no gene match. The CDR3 length is 13 residues. Germline V gene data show CDR1 as DFQATT and CDR2 as SNEGSKA (reference sequence). Sequenced input: blood. This clonotype originated in a woman in her thirties in good health. The chain recombines TRBV20-1 with TRBJ2-5, with TRBD2 matching 12 bases. The CDR3: CSAASGGEETQYF. The CDR3 DNA reads TGCAGTGCCGCTAGCGGGGGGGAAGAGACCCAGTACTTC.